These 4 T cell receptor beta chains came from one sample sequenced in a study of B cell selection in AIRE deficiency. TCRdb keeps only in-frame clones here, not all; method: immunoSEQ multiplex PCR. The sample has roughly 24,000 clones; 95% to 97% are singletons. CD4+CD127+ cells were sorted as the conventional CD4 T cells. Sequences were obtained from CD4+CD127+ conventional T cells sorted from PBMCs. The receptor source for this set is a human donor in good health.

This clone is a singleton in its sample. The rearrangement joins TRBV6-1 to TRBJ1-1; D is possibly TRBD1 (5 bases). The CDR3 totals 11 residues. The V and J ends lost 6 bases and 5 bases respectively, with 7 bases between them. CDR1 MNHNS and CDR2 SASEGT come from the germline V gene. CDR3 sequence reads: CASRTVTEAFF. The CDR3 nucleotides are TGTGCCAGCAGGACAGTTACTGAAGCTTTCTTT.

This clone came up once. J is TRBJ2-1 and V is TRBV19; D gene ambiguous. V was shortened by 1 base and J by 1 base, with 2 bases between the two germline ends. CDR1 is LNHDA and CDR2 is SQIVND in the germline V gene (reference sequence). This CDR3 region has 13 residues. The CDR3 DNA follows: TGTGCCAGTAGTATAGGTTCCTACAATGAGCAGTTCTTC. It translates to CASSIGSYNEQFF.

The CDR3 region is CACRQNQETQYF. The CDR3 DNA follows: TGTGCCTGCCGACAAAACCAAGAGACCCAGTACTTC. The chain joins TRBV30 to TRBJ2-5; D is unclear. Germline CDR1 reads GTSNPN; CDR2 reads SVGIG (reference sequence). This CDR3 region has 12 residues. With 6 bases removed from V and 0 bases from J, the gap between germline ends came to 8 bases.

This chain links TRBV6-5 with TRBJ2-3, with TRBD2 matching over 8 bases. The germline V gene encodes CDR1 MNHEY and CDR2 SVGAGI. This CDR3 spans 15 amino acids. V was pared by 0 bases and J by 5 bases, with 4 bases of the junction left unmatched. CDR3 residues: CASSYSWAGGDTQYF. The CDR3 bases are TGTGCCAGCAGTTACTCATGGGCGGGGGGAGATACGCAGTATTTT.